A single sample gave rise to the 13 T cell receptor beta chains below, sequenced in a study of OX40 agonist ivuxolimab in advanced cancers. TCRdb keeps only in-frame clones here, not all; method: immunoSEQ multiplex PCR. Here the sample spans 55,000 to 70,000 clones, just over 85% being singletons. The sequencing here drew on CD4+ or CD8+ T cells sorted from blood, taken in a trial of the OX40 agonist ivuxolimab. The receptors were gathered from an adult with an advanced solid tumor such as melanoma, head and neck, liver or kidney cancer.

The count of this clone is one. The chain recombines TRBV7-2 with TRBJ2-5, with TRBD2 matching over 7 bases. The V and J ends lost 3 bases and 5 bases, in that order; junction bases with no gene match: 6. The CDR3 is 14 residues long. Per the germline V gene, CDR1 is SGHTA and CDR2 is FQGNSA. CDR3 nucleotide sequence: TGTGCCAGCAGCTTGAGACTGCGGGGGGAGACCCAGTACTTC. Its translation: CASSLRLRGETQYF.

The rearrangement joins TRBV23-1 to TRBJ1-1; no clear D. TRBV23-1 is an ORF, and what it does is uncertain. The ends were cut back, 1 base at V and 5 bases at J, with 5 bases in the middle. The CDR3 totals 12 residues. The CDR3 sequence is CASSQWRTEAFF. The CDR3 DNA follows: TGCGCCAGCAGTCAATGGAGGACTGAAGCTTTCTTT.

This rearrangement joins TRBV7-2 to TRBJ2-7; TRBD2 might be the D (6 bases). Germline V CDR1 and CDR2: SGHTA, FQGNSA. The CDR3 is made up of 15 amino acids. Trimming removed 5 bases from V and 6 bases from J, with 20 bases in between. CDR3 loop: CASSLTSSVAGEQYF. CDR3 coding DNA: TGTGCCAGCAGCCTAACGTCTAGCGTGGCGGGCGAGCAGTACTTC. Looking up the rest from reference TRBV7-2 and TRBJ2-7 gives the full variable domain: GAGVSQSPSNKVTEKGKDVELRCDPISGHTALYWYRQSLGQGLEFLIYFQGNSAPDKSGLPSDRFSAERTGGSVSTLTIQRTQQEDSAVYLCASSLTSSVAGEQYFGPGTRLTVT.

The CDR3 spells CASSEPGLAGNTIYF. The CDR3 nucleotides are TGTGCCAGCAGTGAACCGGGACTCGCCGGAAACACCATATATTTT. The chain has TRBV6-1 and TRBJ1-3, with D perhaps TRBD1 (5 bases). The germline V and J ends were trimmed by 2 bases and 4 bases, with 12 bases remaining between them. Per the germline V gene, CDR1 is MNHNS and CDR2 is SASEGT. The CDR3 contains 15 residues.

The CDR3 nucleotides read TGTGCCAGTAGTAAGCCGGGACAGGGTCATCGAGAGACCCAGTACTTC. It yields the protein CASSKPGQGHRETQYF. This chain uses TRBV19 with TRBJ2-5, with TRBD1 identical over 9 bases. Trimming removed 4 bases from V and 4 bases from J; junction bases left unmatched: 10. The CDR3 contains 16 residues. The germline CDR1 and CDR2 sequences are LNHDA and SQIVND (reference sequence). The full variable domain, completed using reference TRBV19 and TRBJ2-5, is DGGITQSPKYLFRKEGQNVTLSCEQNLNHDAMYWYRQDPGQGLRLIYYSQIVNDFQKGDIAEGYSVSREKKESFPLTVTSAQKNPTAFYLCASSKPGQGHRETQYFGPGTRLLVL.

This rearrangement joins TRBV19 to TRBJ1-1; perhaps TRBD1 as D (6 bases). The CDR3 is 13 residues long. Looked up from germline, CDR1 is LNHDA and CDR2 is SQIVND (reference sequence). V was cut by 4 bases and J by 11 bases, with 17 bases left in between. Here the CDR3 reads CASSTTGIWRAFF. CDR3 in DNA: TGTGCCAGTAGTACCACAGGGATTTGGCGGGCTTTCTTT.

This chain connects TRBV18 to TRBJ2-7; D possibly uses TRBD1 or TRBD2 (6 bases each). Trimming took 6 bases from V and 5 from J, leaving 17 bases between them. The CDR3 sequence is 14 residues long. Looked up from germline, CDR1 is KGHSH and CDR2 is LQKENI. The CDR3 region is CASSPMGGLHEQYF. The CDR3 DNA follows: TGTGCCAGCTCCCCTATGGGGGGCCTCCACGAGCAGTACTTC.

This clone appeared once. This sequence joins TRBV5-1 and TRBJ1-1, with D tentatively TRBD1 (6 bases). The CDR3 extends over 19 amino acids. Trimming shortened V by 3 bases and J by 4 bases, and 28 bases separated the two germline ends. Germline lookup yields CDR1 SGHRS and CDR2 YFSETQ. CDR3 residues: CASSSRLPQGLRRSTEAFF. CDR3 coding DNA: TGCGCCAGCAGCTCACGACTCCCACAGGGATTGAGGCGAAGCACTGAAGCTTTCTTT. Filled out from reference TRBV5-1 and TRBJ1-1, the complete variable domain reads KAGVTQTPRYLIKTRGQQVTLSCSPISGHRSVSWYQQTPGQGLQFLFEYFSETQRNKGNFPGRFSGRQFSNSRSEMNVSTLELGDSALYLCASSSRLPQGLRRSTEAFFGQGTRLTVV.

This clone was counted between two and nine times. J is TRBJ1-1 and V is TRBV4-1, with no clear D. CDR1 and CDR2 (germline): MGHRA, YSYEKL. This CDR3 spans 16 amino acids. The V end was cut by 0 bases, the J end by 4 bases, with 15 bases between. CDR3 sequence (DNA): TGCGCCAGCAGCCAAGAAGTCAACTTGTTTATCACTGAAGCTTTCTTT. Translated, it gives CASSQEVNLFITEAFF.

The chain joins TRBV27 to TRBJ1-2; 7 bases match TRBD1. This CDR3 has 14 amino acids. Germline-derived CDR1 and CDR2 are MNHEY and SMNVEV (reference sequence). V gave up 5 bases and J gave up 0 bases; unmatched junction bases: 3. CDR3 DNA sequence: TGTGCCAGCAGTCGGACAGGACCTAACTATGGCTACACCTTC. Its translation is CASSRTGPNYGYTF.

The rearrangement joins TRBV10-3 to TRBJ1-5; TRBD1 is a possible D gene (5 bases). Trimming cost V 10 bases and J 2 bases, with 18 bases left between them. CDR1 is ENHRY and CDR2 is SYGVKD in the germline V gene. The CDR3 consists of 15 residues. The CDR3 protein is CATYDSSGGNQPQHF. The DNA of the CDR3 is TGTGCCACCTATGACAGTTCCGGTGGCAATCAGCCCCAGCATTTT.

The rearrangement joins TRBV2 to TRBJ1-2, with 8 bases fitting TRBD1. This CDR3 spans 14 amino acids. Germline CDR1 reads SNHLY; CDR2 reads FYNNEI. After removal of 6 bases from V and 7 bases from J, the junction contained 10 bases not matched to a gene. The CDR3 DNA reads TGTGCCAGCAGCCCATGGACAGGGAAGGCTGGCTACACCTTC. This codes for CASSPWTGKAGYTF.

This chain joins TRBV7-2 and TRBJ1-4; D remains unclear. The germline V gene encodes CDR1 SGHTA and CDR2 FQGNSA. The CDR3 runs to 15 residues. V was cut by 5 bases and J by 0 bases, with 10 bases left in between. The CDR3 DNA sequence: TGTGCCAGCAGCCCCCGCCATGCAACTAATGAAAAACTGTTTTTT. Encoded protein: CASSPRHATNEKLFF.